A selection of T cell receptor beta chains follows, all from one sample in a study of shared clonotypes between healthy human individuals. Profiling relied on immunoSEQ multiplex PCR, and the TCRdb table lists in-frame clones only, not all of them. The data contain some 2 million clones, around 95% of them singletons. The sample taken for sequencing was naive CD4+ T cells sorted from blood. These receptors were obtained from a man aged 18 to 30 in good health. The CDR3 runs from the conserved cysteine through the conserved F or W. The D gene is left open where the match is weak.

TRBV10-3	TRBJ2-7	TRBD1	TGTGCCACCTCCCGGGGGACAGGTTACGAGCAGTACTTC	CATSRGTGYEQYF
TRBV2	TRBJ2-1	TRBD2	TGTGCCAGCAGACTACTAGCGGGAGCGGGCGATGAGCAGTTCTTC	CASRLLAGAGDEQFF
TRBV9	TRBJ2-3	TRBD2	TGTGCCAGCAGCGTAGATCTAGCGGGACTTAATACGCAGTATTTT	CASSVDLAGLNTQYF
TRBV10-3	TRBJ2-5	-	TGTGCCATCAGTGACCAGGCCCAAGAGACCCAGTACTTC	CAISDQAQETQYF
TRBV7-5	TRBJ2-5	-	TGTGCCAGAAGCTTCGGACTAGCGGGAGGGAGAATTCAAGAGACCCAGTACTTC	CARSFGLAGGRIQETQYF
TRBV5-1	TRBJ1-4	-	TGCGCCAGCAGCTTGGAGTGGCAGAAGAGGGGTGAAAAACTGTTTTTT	CASSLEWQKRGEKLFF
TRBV11-2	TRBJ1-3	-	TGTGCCAGCAGTCCGCAACAGGGTGCTGGAAACACCATATATTTT	CASSPQQGAGNTIYF
TRBV5-1	TRBJ2-3	TRBD2	TGCGCCAGCAGCCCTTTAGCGGGTGATACAGATACGCAGTATTTT	CASSPLAGDTDTQYF
TRBV7-2	TRBJ1-2	TRBD1	TGTGCCAGCAGCTTACAAGGGGGCAGCTCTAACTATGGCTACACCTTC	CASSLQGGSSNYGYTF
TRBV11-2	TRBJ1-1	-	TGTGCCAGCAGCTTAGCACAGGCGAACACTGAAGCTTTCTTT	CASSLAQANTEAFF
TRBV7-2	TRBJ1-2	-	TGTGCCAGCAGCTTGGAGCGGGGAAACTATGGCTACACCTTC	CASSLERGNYGYTF
TRBV9	TRBJ2-5	-	TGTGCCAGCAGCGTATCGGGGAAAGAGACCCAGTACTTC	CASSVSGKETQYF
TRBV11-2	TRBJ2-2	-	TGTGCCAGCAGCTTAGGTGGGGTCTCGGCCGGGGAGCTGTTTTTT	CASSLGGVSAGELFF